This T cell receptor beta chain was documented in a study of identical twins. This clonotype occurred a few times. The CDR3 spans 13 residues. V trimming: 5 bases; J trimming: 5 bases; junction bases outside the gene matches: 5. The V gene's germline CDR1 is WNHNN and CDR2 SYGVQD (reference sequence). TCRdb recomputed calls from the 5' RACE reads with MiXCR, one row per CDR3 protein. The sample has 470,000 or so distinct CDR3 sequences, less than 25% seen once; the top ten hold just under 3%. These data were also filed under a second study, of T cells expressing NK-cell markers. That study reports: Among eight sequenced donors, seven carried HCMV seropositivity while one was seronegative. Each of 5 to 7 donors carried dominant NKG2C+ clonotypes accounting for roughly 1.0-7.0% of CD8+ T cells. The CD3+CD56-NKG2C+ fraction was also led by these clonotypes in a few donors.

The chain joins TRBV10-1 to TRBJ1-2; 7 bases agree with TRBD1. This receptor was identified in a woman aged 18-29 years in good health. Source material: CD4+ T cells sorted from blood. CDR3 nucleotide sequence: TGCGCCAGCAGTCCCGGGACAGATTATGGCTACACCTTC. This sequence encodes CASSPGTDYGYTF.